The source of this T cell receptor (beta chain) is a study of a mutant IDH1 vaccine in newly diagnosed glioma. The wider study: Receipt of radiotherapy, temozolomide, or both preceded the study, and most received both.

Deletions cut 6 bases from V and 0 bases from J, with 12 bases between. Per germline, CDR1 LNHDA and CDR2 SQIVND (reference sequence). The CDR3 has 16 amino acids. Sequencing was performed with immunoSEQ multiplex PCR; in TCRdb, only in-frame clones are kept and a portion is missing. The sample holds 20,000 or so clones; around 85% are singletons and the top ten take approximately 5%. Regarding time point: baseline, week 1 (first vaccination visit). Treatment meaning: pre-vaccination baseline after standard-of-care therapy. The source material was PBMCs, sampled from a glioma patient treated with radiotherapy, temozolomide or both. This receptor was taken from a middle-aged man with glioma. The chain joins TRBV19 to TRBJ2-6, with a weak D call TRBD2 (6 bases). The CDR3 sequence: CASSISGSSGANVLTF. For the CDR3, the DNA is TGTGCCAGTAGCATTAGCGGTAGCTCTGGGGCCAACGTCCTGACTTTC.